This TCR beta chain was captured in a study of CD8+ T cells in alopecia areata. cDNA serving as the sequencing template came from extracted, reverse transcribed RNA. TCRdb's copy holds only in-frame clones and misses some; the assay was immunoSEQ multiplex PCR. This table has about 250,000 clones, 60% appearing once. Notes on the study in general: Under tofacitinib, numerous expanded lesional clonotypes remained detectable in scalp and blood.

V trimming: 5 bases; J trimming: 3 bases; junction bases outside the gene matches: 8. CDR3 length: 15 residues. The V gene's germline CDR1 is SGHRS and CDR2 YFSETQ. With regard to this clone: What it binds is unknown.

Treatment in this sample: oral pan-JAK inhibitor, 5-10 mg twice daily. The source of this sequence is a human donor with alopecia areata. Sequencing was performed on CD4+ T cells sorted from blood, taken around week 54, from a patient treated with tofacitinib. The chain is built from TRBV5-1 and TRBJ2-3; 8 nucleotides agree with TRBD2. The CDR3 sequence: CASSLRAGGTDTQYF. The CDR3 DNA reads as TGCGCCAGCAGTTTGCGGGCGGGGGGAACAGATACGCAGTATTTT. The variable domain in full, completed from reference TRBV5-1 and TRBJ2-3, reads KAGVTQTPRYLIKTRGQQVTLSCSPISGHRSVSWYQQTPGQGLQFLFEYFSETQRNKGNFPGRFSGRQFSNSRSEMNVSTLELGDSALYLCASSLRAGGTDTQYFGPGTRLTVL.